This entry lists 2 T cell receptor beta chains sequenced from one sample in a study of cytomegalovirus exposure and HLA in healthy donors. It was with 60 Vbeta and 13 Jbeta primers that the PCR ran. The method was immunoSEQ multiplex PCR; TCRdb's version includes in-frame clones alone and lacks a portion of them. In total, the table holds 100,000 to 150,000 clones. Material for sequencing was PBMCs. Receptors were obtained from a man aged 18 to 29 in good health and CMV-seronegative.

The CDR3 sequence is CAWRPSGGSYNEQFF. CDR3 bases: TGTGCCTGGAGACCTAGCGGGGGGTCCTACAATGAGCAGTTCTTC. J is TRBJ2-1 and V is TRBV30, with TRBD2 identical over 11 bases. CDR3 length equals 15 residues. The junction had 2 bases not matched to a gene; V was cut back by 3 bases and J by 1 base. Germline V gene lookup returns CDR1 GTSNPN and CDR2 SVGIG (reference sequence).

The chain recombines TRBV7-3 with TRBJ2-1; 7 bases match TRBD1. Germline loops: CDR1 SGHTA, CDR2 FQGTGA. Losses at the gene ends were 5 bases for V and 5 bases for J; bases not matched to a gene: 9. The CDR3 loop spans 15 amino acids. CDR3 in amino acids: CASSPRTGRDNEQFF. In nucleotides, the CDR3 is TGTGCCAGCAGCCCGAGGACAGGAAGGGACAATGAGCAGTTCTTC.